Below, 3 T cell receptor beta chains from the same sample are listed, as sequenced in a study of OX40 agonist ivuxolimab in advanced cancers. Library generation was performed with the immunoSEQ multiplex PCR assay. This immuneACCESS table, as held by TCRdb, lists in-frame sequences with V and J called but not all clones. Of the missing ones, under half trace to an unresolved V gene in checked studies; the others have no known cause. Here the sample has about 98,000 clones; about 92% occur a single time. Around 0.28% of the sample belongs to the ten largest clones. Source: CD4+ or CD8+ T cells sorted from blood, taken in a trial of the OX40 agonist ivuxolimab. Every receptor here comes from an adult with an advanced solid tumor such as melanoma, head and neck, liver or kidney cancer.

The chain couples TRBV5-8 to TRBJ1-1; no reliable D call. The germline CDR1 and CDR2 sequences are SGHTS and YDEGEE. The CDR3 has 15 amino acids. Trimming pared 3 bases from V and 3 bases from J, leaving 15 bases between. CDR3 sequence reads: CASSSWTVVDTEAFF. CDR3 sequence (DNA): TGTGCCAGCAGCTCATGGACGGTTGTTGACACTGAAGCTTTCTTT. The full variable domain, completed using reference TRBV5-8 and TRBJ1-1, is EAGVTQSPTHLIKTRGQQATLRCSPISGHTSVYWYQQALGLGLQFLLWYDEGEERNRGNFPPRFSGRQFPNYSSELNVNALELEDSALYLCASSSWTVVDTEAFFGQGTRLTVV.

The chain recombines TRBV5-4 with TRBJ1-3, with D possibly TRBD1 on 6 matching bases. The CDR3 is 14 residues long. Between the trimmed V and J ends, which lost 1 base and 10 bases, there was a span of 15 bases. Germline V gene data show CDR1 as SGHNT and CDR2 as YYREEE (reference sequence). DNA of the CDR3: TGTGCCAGCAGCTTGTTAGGGGGGCCGGGGACCATATATTTT. It yields the protein CASSLLGGPGTIYF.

The chain recombines TRBV9 with TRBJ2-2; no reliable D call. CDR1 is SGDLS, CDR2 YYNGEE, per germline. The length of the CDR3 is 12 residues. V lost 4 bases, J lost 6 bases, and 7 bases lay in between. The CDR3 reads CASSRSSGELFF. CDR3 in DNA: TGTGCCAGCAGCCGTAGTTCCGGGGAGCTGTTTTTT.